These T cell receptor beta chains were read from a single sample in a study of cytomegalovirus exposure and HLA in healthy donors. This table comes from immunoSEQ multiplex PCR, and its TCRdb copy is limited to in-frame clones, with some not included. The sample carries about 100,000 clones, approximately 77% recorded once. Sample: PBMCs. The source of these receptors is a male donor in good health and CMV-seropositive. Each CDR3 is given with its conserved first and last residue. The D gene is left open where the match is weak. Clone size is stated in some rows and not others, as once, few, many or a class when expanded.

CDR3nt: TGTGCCAGCAGCGTCTCGCCGGCGGAAGGAAACACCATATATTTT
CDR3aa: CASSVSPAEGNTIYF
abundance: NA
v_gene: TRBV9
j_gene: TRBJ1-3
d_gene: NA

CDR3nt: TGTGCCAGCAGTGAGGACAGGGGCACAGATACGCAGTATTTT
CDR3aa: CASSEDRGTDTQYF
abundance: NA
v_gene: TRBV6-1
j_gene: TRBJ2-3
d_gene: TRBD1

CDR3nt: TGTGCCAGTAGTATCCAGGGTAAGGGCGAGCAGTACTTC
CDR3aa: CASSIQGKGEQYF
abundance: few
v_gene: TRBV19
j_gene: TRBJ2-7
d_gene: NA

CDR3nt: TGTGCCAGCAGCTACGGGACAAACAATGAGCAGTTCTTC
CDR3aa: CASSYGTNNEQFF
abundance: NA
v_gene: TRBV28
j_gene: TRBJ2-1
d_gene: NA

CDR3nt: TGTGCCAGTAGTCCCGACACTAGCGGGATCAACAATGAGCAGTTCTTC
CDR3aa: CASSPDTSGINNEQFF
abundance: NA
v_gene: TRBV19
j_gene: TRBJ2-1
d_gene: TRBD2

CDR3nt: TGTGCCAGCAGCTTAGCGGGACTAGCGGGGTCAACCTACGAGCAGTACTTC
CDR3aa: CASSLAGLAGSTYEQYF
abundance: NA
v_gene: TRBV7-2
j_gene: TRBJ2-7
d_gene: TRBD2

CDR3nt: TGCGCCAGCAGCCAAGATCGCAGGGGGCTTTACTACGAGCAGTACTTC
CDR3aa: CASSQDRRGLYYEQYF
abundance: NA
v_gene: TRBV4-3
j_gene: TRBJ2-7
d_gene: TRBD1

CDR3nt: TGTGCCTGGAGTGTTGGCCGGAGGGGAGAGACCCAGTACTTC
CDR3aa: CAWSVGRRGETQYF
abundance: NA
v_gene: TRBV30
j_gene: TRBJ2-5
d_gene: NA

CDR3nt: TGTGCCAGCAGTTCCAGGGAACAGCCCCAGCATTTT
CDR3aa: CASSSREQPQHF
abundance: NA
v_gene: TRBV6-6
j_gene: TRBJ1-5
d_gene: NA

CDR3nt: TGCGCCAGCAGCGAGGCTCAAGGCTATGGCTACACCTTC
CDR3aa: CASSEAQGYGYTF
abundance: once
v_gene: TRBV5-1
j_gene: TRBJ1-2
d_gene: NA

CDR3nt: TGTGCCAGTAGCCCCAACAGGGGAGCTTCGAAAAGGCGGCTCATACTTAACTATGGCTACACCTTC
CDR3aa: CASSPNRGASKRRLILNYGYTF
abundance: NA
v_gene: TRBV19
j_gene: TRBJ1-2
d_gene: TRBD1

CDR3nt: TGTGCCAGCAGCTTATTGGAAGCAGGGGCCACTGAAGCTTTCTTT
CDR3aa: CASSLLEAGATEAFF
abundance: once
v_gene: TRBV7-2
j_gene: TRBJ1-1
d_gene: NA

CDR3nt: TGTGCCAGCAGCCTCCACCACGGGACACAGAACTATGGCTACACCTTC
CDR3aa: CASSLHHGTQNYGYTF
abundance: NA
v_gene: TRBV7-2
j_gene: TRBJ1-2
d_gene: NA

CDR3nt: TGTGCCAGCAGCGTGACGGGACTAGCAGCAGATACGCAGTATTTT
CDR3aa: CASSVTGLAADTQYF
abundance: NA
v_gene: TRBV9
j_gene: TRBJ2-3
d_gene: TRBD2

CDR3nt: TGTGCCTGCCCGACAGGCTATAATTCACCCCTCCACTTT
CDR3aa: CACPTGYNSPLHF
abundance: NA
v_gene: TRBV30
j_gene: TRBJ1-6
d_gene: NA

CDR3nt: TGTGCCAGCGCGAGACTAGCGGCCTACAATGAGCAGTTCTTC
CDR3aa: CASARLAAYNEQFF
abundance: NA
v_gene: TRBV9
j_gene: TRBJ2-1
d_gene: TRBD2

CDR3nt: TGTGCCAGCAGCAACAGCGGGAGGCTCCAACAAGATACGCAGTATTTT
CDR3aa: CASSNSGRLQQDTQYF
abundance: few
v_gene: TRBV28
j_gene: TRBJ2-3
d_gene: TRBD2

CDR3nt: TGTGCCAGCATGCCGGGGACAGCACAAGAGACCCAGTACTTC
CDR3aa: CASMPGTAQETQYF
abundance: NA
v_gene: TRBV2
j_gene: TRBJ2-5
d_gene: TRBD1

CDR3nt: TGTGCCAGCAGGAGGACTTTTTTCCCCAATGAGCAGTTCTTC
CDR3aa: CASRRTFFPNEQFF
abundance: few
v_gene: TRBV2
j_gene: TRBJ2-1
d_gene: NA

CDR3nt: TGCGCCAGCAGCTGGTTAGCGGGGACCACAGATACGCAGTATTTT
CDR3aa: CASSWLAGTTDTQYF
abundance: NA
v_gene: TRBV5-1
j_gene: TRBJ2-3
d_gene: TRBD2

CDR3nt: TGTGCCAGCAGCTCGCCGGGACTCGACGACAATGAGCAGTTCTTC
CDR3aa: CASSSPGLDDNEQFF
abundance: NA
v_gene: TRBV7-8
j_gene: TRBJ2-1
d_gene: NA

CDR3nt: TGTGCCAGCAGTTCCCGATCCTACACAGATACGCAGTATTTT
CDR3aa: CASSSRSYTDTQYF
abundance: NA
v_gene: TRBV27
j_gene: TRBJ2-3
d_gene: NA

CDR3nt: TGCGCCAGCAGCCAAAGTTGGGGGGGCGGCACAGATACGCAGTATTTT
CDR3aa: CASSQSWGGGTDTQYF
abundance: few
v_gene: TRBV4-3
j_gene: TRBJ2-3
d_gene: NA

CDR3nt: TGTGCCAGCAGTTCCGGGGTAGCGGGTACCTACGAGCAGTACTTC
CDR3aa: CASSSGVAGTYEQYF
abundance: NA
v_gene: TRBV11-2
j_gene: TRBJ2-7
d_gene: TRBD2

CDR3nt: TGTGCCAGCAGAGATCCAGGGGGAGGAGAGACCCAGTACTTC
CDR3aa: CASRDPGGGETQYF
abundance: NA
v_gene: TRBV6-1
j_gene: TRBJ2-5
d_gene: NA

CDR3nt: TGTGCCAGCAGTGAAAGCGGGGGGAACACTGAAGCTTTCTTT
CDR3aa: CASSESGGNTEAFF
abundance: NA
v_gene: TRBV6-5
j_gene: TRBJ1-1
d_gene: NA

CDR3nt: TGTGCCAGCAACTACAGGGGGTTTCCTTATGGCTACACCTTC
CDR3aa: CASNYRGFPYGYTF
abundance: once
v_gene: TRBV6-1
j_gene: TRBJ1-2
d_gene: TRBD1

CDR3nt: TGTGCCAGCATCCACGGGAGCAATCAGCCCCAGCATTTT
CDR3aa: CASIHGSNQPQHF
abundance: NA
v_gene: TRBV28
j_gene: TRBJ1-5
d_gene: NA

CDR3nt: TGTGCCAGCAGCATGGGAGGGGATGGGGAGACCCAGTACTTC
CDR3aa: CASSMGGDGETQYF
abundance: NA
v_gene: TRBV11-3
j_gene: TRBJ2-5
d_gene: TRBD2

CDR3nt: TGTGCCAGCAGTCGACCAGGGGGCGCGGGGACAGATACGCAGTATTTT
CDR3aa: CASSRPGGAGTDTQYF
abundance: once
v_gene: TRBV5-4
j_gene: TRBJ2-3
d_gene: TRBD1

CDR3nt: TGTGCCAGCAGCTTAGGTTACAGGGCTGGGGCCAACGTCCTGACTTTC
CDR3aa: CASSLGYRAGANVLTF
abundance: NA
v_gene: TRBV7-9
j_gene: TRBJ2-6
d_gene: NA

CDR3nt: TGTGCCAGCAGCCCGGGACAGAGCACAGATACGCAGTATTTT
CDR3aa: CASSPGQSTDTQYF
abundance: NA
v_gene: TRBV7-9
j_gene: TRBJ2-3
d_gene: TRBD1

CDR3nt: TGCAGCGTTATAGGCAGGGGGCGTGAGACCCAGTACTTC
CDR3aa: CSVIGRGRETQYF
abundance: NA
v_gene: TRBV29-1
j_gene: TRBJ2-5
d_gene: TRBD1

CDR3nt: TGTGCCAGCAGCTCGACAGGTCTTGGCGGGACCGGGGAGCTGTTTTTT
CDR3aa: CASSSTGLGGTGELFF
abundance: NA
v_gene: TRBV11-3
j_gene: TRBJ2-2
d_gene: NA

CDR3nt: TGCGCCAGCAGCCAAGGAACTCCGGGACTAGCCACAGTAAATACGCAGTATTTT
CDR3aa: CASSQGTPGLATVNTQYF
abundance: NA
v_gene: TRBV4-1
j_gene: TRBJ2-3
d_gene: TRBD2

CDR3nt: TGTGCCAGCAGCTTAGGCCAGGGGTACCAAGAGGCCCAGTACTTC
CDR3aa: CASSLGQGYQEAQYF
abundance: once
v_gene: TRBV13
j_gene: TRBJ2-5
d_gene: NA

CDR3nt: TGTGCCAGCAGCCGAACAGGGGATGAATACGAGCAGTACTTC
CDR3aa: CASSRTGDEYEQYF
abundance: NA
v_gene: TRBV6-5
j_gene: TRBJ2-7
d_gene: TRBD1

CDR3nt: TGTGCCAGCAGCTTAGCGAGCGGGGTTCAGGACACCATATATTTT
CDR3aa: CASSLASGVQDTIYF
abundance: NA
v_gene: TRBV7-9
j_gene: TRBJ1-3
d_gene: NA

CDR3nt: TGTGCCAGCAGCACGGACAGGGCTGGGGCCAACGTCCTGACTTTC
CDR3aa: CASSTDRAGANVLTF
abundance: NA
v_gene: TRBV7-3
j_gene: TRBJ2-6
d_gene: TRBD1

CDR3nt: TGTGCCAGCAGCCAAGGTATTAGCGGGAGGACCGGGGAGCTGTTTTTT
CDR3aa: CASSQGISGRTGELFF
abundance: NA
v_gene: TRBV14
j_gene: TRBJ2-2
d_gene: TRBD2

CDR3nt: TGCGCCAGCAGCCAAGAGGGGCGGCCTGGGGCCAACGGCCTGACTTTC
CDR3aa: CASSQEGRPGANGLTF
abundance: NA
v_gene: TRBV4-3
j_gene: TRBJ2-6
d_gene: NA

CDR3nt: TGTGCCAGCAGCCAAGTGCAGCGGGAAAATGAATACAATGAGCAGTTCTTC
CDR3aa: CASSQVQRENEYNEQFF
abundance: NA
v_gene: TRBV4-2
j_gene: TRBJ2-1
d_gene: TRBD2

CDR3nt: TGTGCCAGCAGTGCCGGACTAGCCAGGGGCACAGATACGCAGTATTTT
CDR3aa: CASSAGLARGTDTQYF
abundance: NA
v_gene: TRBV6-1
j_gene: TRBJ2-3
d_gene: TRBD2

CDR3nt: TGTGCCAGCAGTCGACAGGGGAACACCGGGGAGCTGTTTTTT
CDR3aa: CASSRQGNTGELFF
abundance: once
v_gene: TRBV2
j_gene: TRBJ2-2
d_gene: TRBD1

CDR3nt: TGCGCCAGCAGCCAATCCCGCCTAGCGGGCCAAGAGACCCAGTACTTC
CDR3aa: CASSQSRLAGQETQYF
abundance: NA
v_gene: TRBV4-3
j_gene: TRBJ2-5
d_gene: TRBD2

CDR3nt: TGTGCCATCAGTGAGTCAGTAGGAGGGGGCTCTGGGGCCAACGGCCTGACTTTC
CDR3aa: CAISESVGGGSGANGLTF
abundance: NA
v_gene: TRBV10-3
j_gene: TRBJ2-6
d_gene: NA

CDR3nt: TGCGCCAGCAGCCAAGTCTCAGGTACTGAAGCTTTCTTT
CDR3aa: CASSQVSGTEAFF
abundance: medium-sized
v_gene: TRBV4-3
j_gene: TRBJ1-1
d_gene: NA

CDR3nt: TGTGCCAGCAGTGGGTCAGGCAGCGGGAGAATCGAGCAGTACTTC
CDR3aa: CASSGSGSGRIEQYF
abundance: NA
v_gene: TRBV28
j_gene: TRBJ2-7
d_gene: TRBD2

CDR3nt: TGTGCCAGCAGCACAAAAAGGACAGGGCACACTGATACGCAGTATTTT
CDR3aa: CASSTKRTGHTDTQYF
abundance: NA
v_gene: TRBV7-3
j_gene: TRBJ2-3
d_gene: TRBD1

CDR3nt: TGTGCCAGCAGCCCCCGGGTAGCGACTGGGGCCAACGTCCTGACTTTC
CDR3aa: CASSPRVATGANVLTF
abundance: NA
v_gene: TRBV4-2
j_gene: TRBJ2-6
d_gene: NA

CDR3nt: TGTGCCAGCAGCGTAGGATTGGGCCTCAGCAACGAGCAGTACTTC
CDR3aa: CASSVGLGLSNEQYF
abundance: NA
v_gene: TRBV9
j_gene: TRBJ2-7
d_gene: NA

CDR3nt: TGTGCCAGCAGCAAGGGGACTGAGTACGAGCAGTACTTC
CDR3aa: CASSKGTEYEQYF
abundance: NA
v_gene: TRBV11-3
j_gene: TRBJ2-7
d_gene: NA

CDR3nt: TGTGCCAGCACCGGCGGTAACCAAGAGACCCAGTACTTC
CDR3aa: CASTGGNQETQYF
abundance: NA
v_gene: TRBV28
j_gene: TRBJ2-5
d_gene: NA

CDR3nt: TGTGCCAGCCAACAGGGCGGGAGCTCCTACGAGCAGTACTTC
CDR3aa: CASQQGGSSYEQYF
abundance: NA
v_gene: TRBV28
j_gene: TRBJ2-7
d_gene: NA

CDR3nt: TGTGCCAGCAGTGAGGAGGGTAAGGATGGCTACACCTTC
CDR3aa: CASSEEGKDGYTF
abundance: NA
v_gene: TRBV2
j_gene: TRBJ1-2
d_gene: NA